This T cell receptor (beta chain) was obtained from a study of T-cell reconstitution after alpha-beta-depleted transplantation in children. The table lists this clonotype with many counts. Unique molecular identifiers were built into the TCRbeta library. TCRdb called the PCR reads again in MiXCR, with one record for every CDR3 protein. This sample carries approximately 250,000 distinct CDR3 sequences, 9% to 10% of them seen once, and the ten largest clones take about 4.9%. Per germline, CDR1 SGHRS and CDR2 YFSETQ. Deletions cut 0 bases from V and 5 bases from J, with 11 bases between. The CDR3 is 14 amino acids.

The TCR originated in a human donor who donated a stem cell graft to a child with SCID. V gene TRBV5-1 combines with J gene TRBJ2-5; D call uncertain. The specimen was PBMCs from the stem cell graft donor, collected from the stem cell graft. Here the CDR3 DNA reads TGCGCCAGCAGCTTGGGACTCTCCGGGGAGACCCAGTACTTC. It yields the protein CASSLGLSGETQYF.